This T cell receptor (beta chain) originates from a study of cytomegalovirus exposure and HLA in healthy donors. The germline gives CDR1 MNHEY, CDR2 SMNVEV (reference sequence). The V gene lost 5 bases and the J gene lost 8 bases, with 15 bases spanning the gap. CDR3 length: 13 amino acids. Primers: 60 Vbeta forward and 13 Jbeta reverse. Only in-frame clones appear in the TCRdb table, and some are missing; sequencing was by immunoSEQ multiplex PCR. The sample has 100,000 to 150,000 clones, and its top ten clones hold 0.9% to 1.2%. Comments on this clone: Its antigen is not known.

Regarding the study as a whole: With high specificity and sensitivity, the classifier reportedly diagnosed cytomegalovirus status. Most TCR sequences were rare, but some public TCRs occurred in many donors. In vitro confirmation showed a few CMV-associated chains to be CMV antigen specific. In a later analysis, TCR beta V- and J-gene trimming was associated with a missense DCLRE1C variant.

V is TRBV27 and J is TRBJ1-2; D gene uncertain. Material for sequencing was PBMCs. This TCR was recovered from a man younger than 30 in good health and CMV-seronegative. In nucleotides, the CDR3 is TGTGCCAGCAGTCCGGGTCCGAGTAGAGGCTACACCTTC. Amino acid sequence: CASSPGPSRGYTF.